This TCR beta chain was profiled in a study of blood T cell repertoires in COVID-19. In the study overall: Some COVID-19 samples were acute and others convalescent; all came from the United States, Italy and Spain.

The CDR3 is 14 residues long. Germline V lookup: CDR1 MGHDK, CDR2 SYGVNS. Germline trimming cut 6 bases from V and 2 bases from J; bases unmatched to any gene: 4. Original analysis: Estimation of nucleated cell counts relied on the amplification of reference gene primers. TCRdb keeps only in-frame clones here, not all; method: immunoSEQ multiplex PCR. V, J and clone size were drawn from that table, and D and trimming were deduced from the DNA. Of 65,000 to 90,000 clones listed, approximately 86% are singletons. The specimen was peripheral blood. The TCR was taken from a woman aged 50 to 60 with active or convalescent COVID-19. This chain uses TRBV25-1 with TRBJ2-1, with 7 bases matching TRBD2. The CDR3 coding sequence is TGTGCCAGCAGGAGGGGAGGGGCCTACAATGAGCAGTTCTTC. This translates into CASRRGGAYNEQFF.